This entry lists 7 T cell receptor beta chains sequenced from one sample in a study of cytomegalovirus exposure and HLA in healthy donors. In the PCR, 60 Vbeta and 13 Jbeta primers were used. TCRdb keeps only in-frame clones here, not all; method: immunoSEQ multiplex PCR. The sample lists fewer than 250,000 clones, 60% to 80% occurring once. The sample consisted of PBMCs. These receptor sequences come from a man aged 18 to 29 in good health and CMV-seronegative.

This clone was seen only once. The chain combines TRBV4-1 with TRBJ1-2; 8 nucleotides line up with TRBD1. The J segment lost 0 bases and the V segment lost 4 bases, leaving 7 bases of the junction unmatched. This CDR3 is 16 amino acids long. Germline-derived CDR1 and CDR2 are MGHRA and YSYEKL. In DNA, the CDR3 is TGCGCCAGCAGCCTTTCGGACAGGGTGGCTAACTATGGCTACACCTTC. Its protein product is CASSLSDRVANYGYTF.

The chain carries TRBV19 and TRBJ2-7, with D tentatively TRBD1 (6 bases). V was pared by 3 bases and J by 1 base, with 19 bases between. The CDR3 is 17 residues long. CDR1 and CDR2 (germline): LNHDA, SQIVND (reference sequence). As DNA, the CDR3 is TGTGCCAGTAGTATGAAGTCTGGGGGCACCATTTCCTACGAGCAGTACTTC. It yields the protein CASSMKSGGTISYEQYF.

This chain joins TRBV6-5 and TRBJ2-1; D possibly corresponds to TRBD1 (6 bases). The ends were cut back, 5 bases at V and 7 bases at J, with 12 bases in the middle. Per the germline V gene, CDR1 is MNHEY and CDR2 is SVGAGI. This CDR3 has 13 amino acids. The DNA for the CDR3 is TGTGCCAGCAGTGGGGCAGGGGCAAATGAGCAGTTCTTC. Protein sequence: CASSGAGANEQFF.

CDR3 loop: CASTSPGLGNEKLFF. CDR3 coding DNA: TGTGCCAGCACCTCACCGGGACTGGGAAATGAAAAACTGTTTTTT. This chain uses TRBV6-1 with TRBJ1-4, with D tentatively TRBD1 (5 bases). The germline V and J ends were trimmed by 7 bases and 5 bases, with 17 bases remaining between them. This CDR3 has 15 residues. Germline assignment: CDR1 MNHNS and CDR2 SASEGT.

This rearrangement joins TRBV6-5 to TRBJ1-1, with D possibly being TRBD1 (6 bases). Trimming took off 0 bases at V and 5 bases at J, with 13 bases between the two ends. The germline CDR1 and CDR2 sequences are MNHEY and SVGAGI. This CDR3 has 15 amino acids. The CDR3 region has the DNA TGTGCCAGCAGTTACTCGAACCAGGGGAGTACTGAAGCTTTCTTT. It encodes CASSYSNQGSTEAFF.

J is TRBJ2-7 and V is TRBV11-1; TRBD1 aligns across 8 bases. V shed 5 bases, J shed 2 bases, and the junction held 5 bases outside the gene matches. The CDR3 is 14 residues long. Germline V lookup: CDR1 SGHAT, CDR2 FQDESV (reference sequence). The CDR3 coding sequence is TGTGCCAGCAGCCACGGGACAGGCGCCTACGAGCAGTACTTC. Its protein product is CASSHGTGAYEQYF. Full variable domain (missing parts from reference TRBV11-1 and TRBJ2-7): EAEVAQSPRYKITEKSQAVAFWCDPISGHATLYWYRQILGQGPELLVQFQDESVVDDSQLPKDRFSAERLKGVDSTLKIQPAELGDSAMYLCASSHGTGAYEQYFGPGTRLTVT.

This clone has a handful of counts. The V gene is TRBV19, the J gene TRBJ1-2, with 7 positions matching TRBD1. Trimming took 6 bases from V and 4 from J; bases not matched to a gene: 8. CDR3 length: 14 amino acids. Germline lookup yields CDR1 LNHDA and CDR2 SQIVND (reference sequence). The CDR3 region has the DNA TGTGCCAGTAGGAAGTCGGGACAGATCTATGGCTACACCTTC. It yields the protein CASRKSGQIYGYTF. Complete variable domain (other parts from reference TRBV19 and TRBJ1-2): DGGITQSPKYLFRKEGQNVTLSCEQNLNHDAMYWYRQDPGQGLRLIYYSQIVNDFQKGDIAEGYSVSREKKESFPLTVTSAQKNPTAFYLCASRKSGQIYGYTFGSGTRLTVV.